The rows below give T cell receptor beta chains drawn from one sample of a study of T-cell memory formation after mild COVID-19. TCRdb fed the 5' RACE reads into MiXCR, producing one record per CDR3 protein. The table lists some 210,000 distinct CDR3 sequences, roughly a tenth of them singletons. The sample comprised PBMCs or a T cell subset sorted from them (not recorded which). All receptors derive from a man younger than 35 who had mild COVID-19 (a few samples of this study predate the infection). Cell type and time point are not known. CDR3s include the opening cysteine and the closing phenylalanine or tryptophan. The D gene is left open where the match is weak. Clone size is given for some rows only: seen once, a few or many times, or a class if the clone is expanded.

size,V,D,J,DNA,CDR3
-,TRBV7-2,TRBD1,TRBJ1-1,TGTGCCAGCAGACGGGACAGGGATGTGGCTGAAGCTTTCTTT,CASRRDRDVAEAFF
-,TRBV6-2/TRBV6-3,-,TRBJ2-3,TGTGCCAGCGGCCCGAGCGGCGCAGATACGCAGTATTTT,CASGPSGADTQYF
few,TRBV4-2,TRBD2,TRBJ2-2,TGTGCCAGCAGCCAAGGAGGACTAGCGAATAGGGCCGGGGAGCTGTTTTTT,CASSQGGLANRAGELFF
few,TRBV7-7,-,TRBJ2-7,TGTGCCAGCAGCCGGGGGCCCGGTAACGAGCAGTACTTC,CASSRGPGNEQYF
-,TRBV2,-,TRBJ2-7,TGTGCCAGCAGTCGACGGGACCTACCCGGGGACGAGCAGTACTTC,CASSRRDLPGDEQYF
few,TRBV20-1,-,TRBJ2-5,TGCAGTGCTAGGAGGCAGGGTCGAGAGACCCAGTACTTC,CSARRQGRETQYF
-,TRBV7-2,-,TRBJ1-1,TGTGCCAGCAGCTTAGTTCGGGGGGCACGGACTGAAGCTTTCTTT,CASSLVRGARTEAFF
-,TRBV12-3/TRBV12-4,-,TRBJ2-1,TGTGCCAGCCGGATGGGAGCAGATGAGCAGTTCTTC,CASRMGADEQFF
-,TRBV11-1,-,TRBJ1-2,TGTGCCAGCAGCATATCGGACAGTCCGGCTGGCTACACCTTC,CASSISDSPAGYTF
-,TRBV5-1,TRBD1,TRBJ1-4,TGCGCCAGCAGCATTGCGATAACCGGGACAGGGGAGGAAAAACTGTTTTTT,CASSIAITGTGEEKLFF
few,TRBV18,TRBD1,TRBJ2-7,TGTGCCAGCTCTGACCACCTTCGACAGGGTTACGAGCAGTACTTC,CASSDHLRQGYEQYF
many,TRBV28,-,TRBJ2-4,TGTGCCAGCAGTTTTCGGCCGGGCTCCTCCAAAAACATTCAGTACTTC,CASSFRPGSSKNIQYF
-,TRBV5-1,-,TRBJ2-5,TGCGCCAGCAGCCCGGGACGGGGACAAGAGACCCAGTACTTC,CASSPGRGQETQYF
-,TRBV7-3,-,TRBJ1-1,TGTGCCAGCAGCCCCGGACAGAGTTACACTGAAGCTTTCTTT,CASSPGQSYTEAFF
-,TRBV5-6,-,TRBJ2-7,TGTGCCAGCAGCTTGGCTGGGAAGGACTACGAGCAGTACTTC,CASSLAGKDYEQYF
-,TRBV7-2,-,TRBJ2-7,TGTGCCAGCAGCTTAGCGAGGGCCGCAGGGGAGCAGTACTTC,CASSLARAAGEQYF
-,TRBV5-1,-,TRBJ2-1,TGCGCCAGCAGCGCCAGCGGGTTTGCCTACAATGAGCAGTTCTTC,CASSASGFAYNEQFF
-,TRBV7-2,TRBD1,TRBJ1-5,TGTGCCAGCAGCTTGCAGGGGGTTGGTCAGCCCCAGCATTTT,CASSLQGVGQPQHF
many,TRBV23-1,TRBD1,TRBJ2-2,TGCGCCAGCAGTCACCCTGGGTGGACAGGGGAAGAACACGGGGAGCTGTTTTTT,CASSHPGWTGEEHGELFF
-,TRBV29-1,-,TRBJ2-7,TGCAGCGGGGGACGGAGCTACGAGCAGTACTTC,CSGGRSYEQYF
-,TRBV27,-,TRBJ2-3,TGTGCCTGCAAGGGTAACCGCCCGGATACGCAGTATTTT,CACKGNRPDTQYF
-,TRBV7-3,TRBD2,TRBJ2-1,TGTGCCAGCAGCTTAAACGTAGCGGGGGGGCTTGAGCAGTTCTTC,CASSLNVAGGLEQFF
few,TRBV24-1,-,TRBJ2-3,TGTGCCACCAGTGGCGGACAGACAGATACGCAGTATTTT,CATSGGQTDTQYF
few,TRBV7-8,-,TRBJ1-6,TGTGCCAGCACCTTATATGACAGGAGCTCCTATAATTCACCCCTCCACTTT,CASTLYDRSSYNSPLHF
many,TRBV3-1,-,TRBJ1-4,TGTGCCAGCAGCCTGGGAGGATTTGATGAAAAACTGTTTTTT,CASSLGGFDEKLFF
few,TRBV6-5,-,TRBJ2-1,TGTGCCAGCAGTTACAGGGACAAGTACAATGAGCAGTTCTTC,CASSYRDKYNEQFF
once,TRBV28,-,TRBJ2-5,TGTGCCAGCAGTTCGATCCGAAGCGGGACCCAGTACTTC,CASSSIRSGTQYF
-,TRBV12-3/TRBV12-4,-,TRBJ2-5,TGTGCCAGCAGGCTCCGGGGAAAGGAGACCCAGTACTTC,CASRLRGKETQYF
few,TRBV5-1,TRBD2,TRBJ2-5,TGCGCCAGCAGCTCCTCATGGACTAGCGGGGGAGAGACCCAGTACTTC,CASSSSWTSGGETQYF
-,TRBV18,TRBD1,TRBJ2-5,TGTGCCAGCTCACCCATAATTGGACAGGGGGTTGCAGAGACCCAGTACTTC,CASSPIIGQGVAETQYF
-,TRBV7-3,TRBD1,TRBJ1-2,TGTGCCAGCAGCTTACATCCCCCGACAGGGGCGGACTATGGCTACACCTTC,CASSLHPPTGADYGYTF
-,TRBV3-1,TRBD2,TRBJ2-7,TGTGCCAGCAGCTTCGTGCGGGGGGGCGTGTACGAGCAGTACTTC,CASSFVRGGVYEQYF
few,TRBV20-1,-,TRBJ2-3,TGCAGTGCTAGCCCCCAGACAGATACGCAGTATTTT,CSASPQTDTQYF
few,TRBV5-1,-,TRBJ2-3,TGCGCCAGCAGCTTGTCTGTTGGCGATACGCAGTATTTT,CASSLSVGDTQYF
few,TRBV12-3/TRBV12-4,-,TRBJ2-3,TGTGCCAGCAGCTACCTCAGGGCCGGTACAGATACGCAGTATTTT,CASSYLRAGTDTQYF
-,TRBV5-1,TRBD1,TRBJ2-1,TGCGCCAGCAGCCCTAGGACAGGGATAGGCTACAATGAGCAGTTCTTC,CASSPRTGIGYNEQFF
many,TRBV7-9,-,TRBJ2-5,TGTGCCAGCAGCTCTGTAGAGACCCAGTACTTC,CASSSVETQYF
few,TRBV3-1,-,TRBJ1-6,TGTGCCAGCAGCCAAGCGGCCAGCAGGGGATCGAATTCACCCCTCCACTTT,CASSQAASRGSNSPLHF
-,TRBV7-7,TRBD1,TRBJ2-5,TGTGCTAGCAGCCCTAGACGGACAGGGGGGAGAGAGACCCAGTACTTC,CASSPRRTGGRETQYF
few,TRBV6-1,-,TRBJ2-7,TGTGCCAGCAGTAGCCCGGGACGGGTCTCCTACGAGCAGTACTTC,CASSSPGRVSYEQYF